This TCR beta chain is drawn from a study of PD-L1 blockade in urothelial cancer. As for the study in general: Atezolizumab at 1,200 mg intravenously every 3 weeks was started by patients at some point between 2014 and 2015. Of prior chemotherapy regimens, patients had received between 0 and 3. Analyses were performed on blood at 3 weeks after treatment start (the second dose) and at 6 weeks.

Assay used: immunoSEQ multiplex PCR; TCRdb lists only in-frame clones, some missing. The sample lists around 100,000 clones, 90% occurring once. The CDR3 spans 15 residues. From germline, CDR1 is KGHSH and CDR2 LQKENI. V dropped 3 bases and J dropped 0; count of bases not matched to a gene: 4. Time point in this sample: pretreatment peripheral blood. On this clone itself: Its antigen is undetermined.

Study-wide results and limits: Survival was better when pretreatment blood TCR clonality fell below the median.

The receptor comes from a man aged 60 to 69 with urothelial cancer. The sample in question was PBMCs, obtained around atezolizumab (anti-PD-L1) treatment. The rearrangement links TRBV18 to TRBJ1-1, with 7 bases that match TRBD1. CDR3 sequence (DNA): TGTGCCAGCTCACCCCGGGACAGTATGAACACTGAAGCTTTCTTT. It specifies CASSPRDSMNTEAFF.